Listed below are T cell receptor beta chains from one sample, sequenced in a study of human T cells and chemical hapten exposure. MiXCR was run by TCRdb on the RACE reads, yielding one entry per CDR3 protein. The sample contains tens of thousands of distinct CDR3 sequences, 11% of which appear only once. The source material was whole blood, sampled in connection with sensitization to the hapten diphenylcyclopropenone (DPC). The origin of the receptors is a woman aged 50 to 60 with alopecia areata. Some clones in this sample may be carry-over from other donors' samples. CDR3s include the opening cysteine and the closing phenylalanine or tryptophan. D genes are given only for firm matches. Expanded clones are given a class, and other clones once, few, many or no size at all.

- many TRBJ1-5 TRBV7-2 CASSLVGINQPQHF TGTGCCAGCAGCTTAGTTGGGATCAATCAGCCCCAGCATTTT
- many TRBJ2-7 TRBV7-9 CASSLVYGGVYEQYF TGTGCCAGCAGCTTAGTGTACGGGGGCGTTTACGAGCAGTACTTC
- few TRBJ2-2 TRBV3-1 CASRDWQINTGELFF TGTGCCAGCAGAGATTGGCAGATTAACACCGGGGAGCTGTTTTTT
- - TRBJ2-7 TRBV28 CASIAPQAEYEQYF TGTGCCAGCATCGCGCCCCAGGCTGAATACGAGCAGTACTTC
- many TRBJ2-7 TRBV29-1 CSVGEGSYEQYF TGCAGCGTTGGGGAAGGTTCCTACGAGCAGTACTTC
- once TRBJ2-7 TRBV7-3 CASSLRGEGEQYF TGTGCCAGCAGCTTAAGGGGTGAGGGCGAGCAGTACTTC
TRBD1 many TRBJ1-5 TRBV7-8 CASSLRTTGSNQPQHF TGTGCCAGCAGCTTACGTACGACAGGGAGCAATCAGCCCCAGCATTTT
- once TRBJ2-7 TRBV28 CASQIGGAPFYEQYF TGTGCCAGCCAAATAGGGGGGGCACCCTTCTACGAGCAGTACTTC
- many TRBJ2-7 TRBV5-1 CASSSRDNYEQYF TGCGCCAGCAGCTCCCGGGACAACTACGAGCAGTACTTC
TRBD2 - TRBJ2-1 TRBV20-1 CSARGPSGSSSYNEQFF TGCAGTGCTAGAGGGCCTAGCGGGAGTAGCTCCTACAATGAGCAGTTCTTC
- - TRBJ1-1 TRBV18 CASSPTGGNTEAFF TGTGCCAGCTCACCGACGGGGGGGAACACTGAAGCTTTCTTT
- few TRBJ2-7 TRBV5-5 CASSLDSGRNYEQYF TGTGCCAGCAGCTTGGATTCAGGGAGAAACTACGAGCAGTACTTC
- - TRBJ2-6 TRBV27 CASRLQASGANVLTF TGTGCCAGCAGATTACAGGCATCTGGGGCCAACGTCCTGACTTTC
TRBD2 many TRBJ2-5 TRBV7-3 CASSLAGGGETQYF TGTGCCAGCAGTCTAGCGGGAGGTGGAGAGACCCAGTACTTC
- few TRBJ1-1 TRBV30 CAWSSSRFTEAFF TGTGCCTGGAGTTCCAGTCGGTTCACTGAAGCTTTCTTT
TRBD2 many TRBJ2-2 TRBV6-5 CASRFVAGAGPGELFF TGTGCCAGCAGATTCGTAGCGGGAGCCGGTCCCGGGGAGCTGTTTTTT
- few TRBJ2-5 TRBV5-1 CASSPDRAQDAQYF TGCGCCAGCAGCCCCGACAGAGCCCAAGACGCCCAGTACTTC
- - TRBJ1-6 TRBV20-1 CSAREGAGAGNSPLHF TGCAGTGCTAGAGAAGGAGCAGGCGCGGGCAATTCACCCCTCCACTTT
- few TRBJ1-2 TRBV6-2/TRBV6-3 CAIGGGNYGYTF TGTGCCATCGGTGGAGGAAACTATGGCTACACCTTC
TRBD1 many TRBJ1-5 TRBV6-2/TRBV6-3 CASSSRGMGLPSMGQNQPQHF TGTGCCAGCAGTTCCAGGGGGATGGGATTGCCGAGTATGGGCCAGAATCAGCCCCAGCATTTT
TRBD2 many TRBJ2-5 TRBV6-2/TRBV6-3 CASTQVGLAGETQYF TGTGCCAGCACTCAGGTCGGACTAGCGGGGGAGACCCAGTACTTC
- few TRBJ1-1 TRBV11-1 CASSDRETGTEAFF TGTGCCAGCAGCGACCGGGAGACTGGCACTGAAGCTTTCTTT
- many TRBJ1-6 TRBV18 CASSPPSRGNNSPLHF TGTGCCAGCTCACCACCGTCCAGGGGTAACAATTCACCCCTCCACTTT
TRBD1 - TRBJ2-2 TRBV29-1 CSVRQGAGELFF TGCAGCGTAAGACAGGGGGCCGGGGAGCTGTTTTTT
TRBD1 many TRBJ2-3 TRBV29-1 CSVSPQGVTDTQYF TGCAGCGTAAGCCCACAGGGGGTAACAGATACGCAGTATTTT
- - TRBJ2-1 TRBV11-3 CASSLGQGSEQFF TGTGCCAGCAGCTTAGGCCAGGGGAGTGAGCAGTTCTTC
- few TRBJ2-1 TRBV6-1 CASSATMSSSSEQFF TGTGCCAGCAGTGCTACAATGAGCAGTTCGTCCGAGCAGTTCTTC
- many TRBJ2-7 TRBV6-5 CASTLKTGTNYEQYF TGTGCCAGCACCCTTAAGACCGGGACAAACTACGAGCAGTACTTC
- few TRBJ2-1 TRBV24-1 CATSDWSGSGWNEQFF TGTGCCACCAGTGATTGGAGCGGGTCCGGCTGGAATGAGCAGTTCTTC
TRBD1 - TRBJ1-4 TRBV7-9 CASSYSGGTNEKLFF TGTGCCAGCAGCTACTCAGGGGGTACTAATGAAAAACTGTTTTTT
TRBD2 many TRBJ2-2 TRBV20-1 CSARIAGGNTGELFF TGCAGTGCTAGAATAGCGGGAGGGAACACCGGGGAGCTGTTTTTT
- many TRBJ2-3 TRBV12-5 CASGLGDTQYF TGTGCTAGTGGTTTGGGTGATACGCAGTATTTT
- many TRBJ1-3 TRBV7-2 CASSLALGSGNTIYF TGTGCCAGCAGCTTAGCGCTGGGGTCTGGAAACACCATATATTTT
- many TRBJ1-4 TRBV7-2 CASSPQGGLGEKLFF TGTGCCAGCAGCCCCCAGGGCGGGCTTGGTGAAAAACTGTTTTTT
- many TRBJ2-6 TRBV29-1 CSVDQGSGANVLTF TGCAGCGTTGATCAGGGCTCCGGGGCCAACGTCCTGACTTTC
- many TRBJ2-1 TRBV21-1 CHTMGRSPGPCAPMQFF TGCCACACCATGGGGAGGAGCCCCGGTCCTTGTGCTCCAATGCAGTTCTTC
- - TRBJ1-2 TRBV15 CATSRDIPFGYGYTF TGTGCCACCAGCAGAGATATCCCATTCGGCTATGGCTACACCTTC
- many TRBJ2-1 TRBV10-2 CASRGGQGNNEQFF TGCGCCAGCAGGGGGGGGCAGGGAAACAATGAGCAGTTCTTC
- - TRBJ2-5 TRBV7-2 CASSFRLGQETQYF TGTGCCAGCAGCTTCAGACTAGGCCAAGAGACCCAGTACTTC
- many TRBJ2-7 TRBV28 CASSPPEGQGEQYF TGTGCCAGCAGTCCCCCCGAGGGCCAGGGCGAGCAGTACTTC